The 26 T cell receptor beta chains listed next were all sequenced from one sample in a study of blood T cell repertoires in COVID-19. Assay used: immunoSEQ multiplex PCR; TCRdb lists only in-frame clones, some missing. The table includes 45,000 or so clones, over 70% detected once. The specimen sequenced was peripheral blood. All receptors come from a man between 65 and 80 years old with acute or convalescent COVID-19.

This clone was recorded only once. The chain recombines TRBV5-4 with TRBJ2-2, with 7 nucleotides matching TRBD1. This CDR3 has 17 amino acids. CDR1 SGHNT and CDR2 YYREEE come from the germline V gene (reference sequence). Unmatched junction bases numbered 10, after V lost 1 base and J lost 4 bases. The CDR3 DNA sequence: TGTGCCAGCAGCTTGAGGCGACAGGGCGGCGGCACCGGGGAGCTGTTTTTT. The encoded protein is CASSLRRQGGGTGELFF.

The rearrangement links TRBV21-1 to TRBJ1-1; the table assigns TRBD1, which was not confirmed against the DNA. TRBV21-1 represents a pseudogene. This CDR3 has 14 residues. CDR3 DNA: TGTGCCAGCAGCCCCCACAGGGGGAACACTGAAGCTTTCTTT. It is translated as CASSPHRGNTEAFF.

This chain uses TRBV19 with TRBJ2-5; 15 nucleotides line up with TRBD2. This CDR3 spans 17 amino acids. Germline CDR1 LNHDA, CDR2 SQIVND (reference sequence). With V trimmed by 3 bases and J by 3 bases, 5 bases remained unmatched. CDR3 amino acids: CASSIWTSGGAKETQYF. CDR3 DNA sequence: TGTGCCAGTAGTATCTGGACTAGCGGGGGGGCGAAAGAGACCCAGTACTTC.

This sequence joins TRBV28 and TRBJ1-4; tentative D call: TRBD1 (5 bases). The germline CDR1 and CDR2 sequences are MDHEN and SYDVKM. With 2 bases removed from V and 4 bases from J, the gap between germline ends came to 17 bases. This CDR3 has 17 residues. In DNA, the CDR3 is TGTGCCAGCAGTTTAAACCCAGGGCATAATAGTAATGAAAAACTGTTTTTT. Translated: CASSLNPGHNSNEKLFF.

V gene TRBV7-9 combines with J gene TRBJ2-7; D possibly corresponds to TRBD2 (5 bases). Trimming stripped 3 bases from V and 5 bases from J, with 11 bases between. The CDR3 has 13 amino acids. Germline values: CDR1 SEHNR, CDR2 FQNEAQ (reference sequence). The CDR3 DNA reads TGTGCCAGCAGCTTTAAGGGAGACCACGAGCAGTACTTC. This gives the protein CASSFKGDHEQYF.

The V gene is TRBV28, the J gene TRBJ1-1; D uncertain. The CDR3 is 12 residues long. Germline-derived CDR1 and CDR2 are MDHEN and SYDVKM. The V end was cut by 8 bases, the J end by 4 bases, with 11 bases between. The CDR3 is CASHKVGTEAFF. DNA of the CDR3: TGTGCCAGCCACAAAGTTGGCACTGAAGCTTTCTTT.

The V call is TRBV23-1, the J call TRBJ2-7; 7 nucleotides match TRBD1. TRBV23-1 is an ORF; its function is uncertain. The CDR3 is 17 amino acids. Trimming at V came to 10 bases and at J to 2 bases, leaving 20 bases not matched to a gene. The CDR3 DNA sequence: TGCGCCAAGCTGAAGGCCGCCCGGGACAGATTGACCTACGAGCAGTACTTC. Translation: CAKLKAARDRLTYEQYF.

The V and J genes are TRBV7-2 and TRBJ2-3; 10 nucleotides match TRBD1. Germline V lookup: CDR1 SGHTA, CDR2 FQGNSA. V was pared by 5 bases and J by 7 bases, with 6 bases of the junction left unmatched. The CDR3 length is 14 residues. The CDR3 nucleotides read TGTGCCAGCAGCCCAGGGGACAGGGGATATACGCAGTATTTT. Translated: CASSPGDRGYTQYF.

J is TRBJ1-2 and V is TRBV11-2; D is undetermined. Germline V CDR1 and CDR2: SGHAT, FQNNGV. The germline V and J ends were trimmed by 0 bases and 2 bases, with 13 bases remaining between them. There are 16 residues in the CDR3. The CDR3 DNA follows: TGTGCCAGCAGCTTAGATCGCCGGGGAGGCAACTATGGCTACACCTTC. This encodes CASSLDRRGGNYGYTF.

This rearrangement joins TRBV4-2 to TRBJ1-1, with D possibly matching TRBD1 (5 bases). CDR3 length: 13 residues. V shed 1 base and J shed 3 bases, with 6 bases lying between them. Germline loops: CDR1 LGHNA, CDR2 YNFKEQ. The CDR3 DNA sequence: TGTGCCAGCAGCCAAGTAGGGGACACTGAAGCTTTCTTT. Its protein is CASSQVGDTEAFF.

The CDR3 is CASSRRTTLRYGYTF. CDR3 DNA sequence: TGTGCCAGCAGCAGACGGACAACCCTGAGGTATGGCTACACCTTC. The chain carries TRBV21-1 and TRBJ1-2; the table assigns TRBD1, which was not confirmed against the DNA. TRBV21-1 is a known pseudogene. The CDR3 is 15 amino acids.

The V gene is TRBV7-2, the J gene TRBJ1-1; 7 bases line up with TRBD1. With V trimmed by 2 bases and J by 6 bases, 12 bases remained unmatched. CDR1 SGHTA and CDR2 FQGNSA come from the germline V gene. The CDR3 extends over 16 amino acids. CDR3 nucleotide sequence: TGTGCCAGCAGCTTATCATTTTCAGGGGGGTGGGCTGAAGCTTTCTTT. It is translated as CASSLSFSGGWAEAFF.

This sequence joins TRBV9 and TRBJ2-3, with 15 bases fitting TRBD2. The V segment lost 4 bases and the J segment 7 bases; nucleotides outside the gene matches: 7. There are 16 residues in the CDR3. Per the germline V gene, CDR1 is SGDLS and CDR2 is YYNGEE. In DNA form, the CDR3 reads TGTGCCAGCAGCCAAAGGACTAGCGGGGGGGCAAATACGCAGTATTTT. Its translation: CASSQRTSGGANTQYF.

The chain carries TRBV5-1 and TRBJ2-2; TRBD1 matches at 9 bases. From germline, CDR1 is SGHRS and CDR2 YFSETQ. The V segment lost 4 bases and the J segment 1 base; nucleotides outside the gene matches: 5. The CDR3 has 16 amino acids. CDR3 in amino acids: CASSGTGGRNTGELFF. The CDR3 region has the DNA TGCGCCAGCAGCGGCACAGGGGGCAGGAACACCGGGGAGCTGTTTTTT.

The genes are TRBV15 and TRBJ2-5; no clear D gene. Germline V lookup: CDR1 LNHNV, CDR2 YYDKDF (reference sequence). V dropped 0 bases and J dropped 4 bases, with 6 bases sitting between them. The length of the CDR3 is 13 residues. The CDR3 here is CATSRDLGETQYF. CDR3 coding DNA: TGTGCCACCAGCAGAGATCTAGGAGAGACCCAGTACTTC. Filled out from reference TRBV15 and TRBJ2-5, the complete variable domain reads DAMVIQNPRYQVTQFGKPVTLSCSQTLNHNVMYWYQQKSSQAPKLLFHYYDKDFNNEADTPDNFQSRRPNTSFCFLDIRSPGLGDTAMYLCATSRDLGETQYFGPGTRLLVL.

The V and J genes are TRBV7-2 and TRBJ2-7; the match to TRBD2 covers 11 bases. The CDR3 contains 14 residues. Germline V CDR1 and CDR2: SGHTA, FQGNSA. V gave up 3 bases and J gave up 7 bases; unmatched junction bases: 5. CDR3 protein: CASSFASGGTEQYF. CDR3 sequence (DNA): TGTGCCAGCAGCTTCGCTAGCGGGGGGACAGAGCAGTACTTC.

V usage is TRBV18 and J usage is TRBJ2-7; 10 bases align to TRBD1. CDR1 is KGHSH and CDR2 is LQKENI in the germline V gene. V shed 3 bases and J 3 bases; nucleotides not matched to a gene: 5. The CDR3 sequence is 15 residues long. CDR3 coding DNA: TGTGCCAGCTCACCCGGACAGGGGGTCGACTACGAGCAGTACTTC. Translated: CASSPGQGVDYEQYF.

The chain is built from TRBV5-5 and TRBJ1-1; no reliable D call. This CDR3 contains 14 residues. Germline assignment: CDR1 SGHKS and CDR2 YYEKEE (reference sequence). V was cut by 1 base and J by 0 bases, with 7 bases left in between. CDR3: CASSLWQLNTEAFF. DNA for the CDR3: TGTGCCAGCAGCTTGTGGCAACTGAACACTGAAGCTTTCTTT.

The rearrangement joins TRBV9 to TRBJ1-3; the D gene is possibly TRBD1 (6 bases). Trimming cost V 0 bases and J 0 bases, with 10 bases left between them. The CDR3 consists of 16 residues. Germline assignment: CDR1 SGDLS and CDR2 YYNGEE. CDR3 loop: CASSVAGTFSGNTIYF. CDR3 nucleotide sequence: TGTGCCAGCAGCGTAGCAGGGACATTCTCTGGAAACACCATATATTTT.

V gene TRBV21-1 combines with J gene TRBJ2-1; the DNA was not compared with TRBD1, the D call given in the table. TRBV21-1 is labeled a pseudogene. This CDR3 is built from 16 residues. In DNA form, the CDR3 reads TGTGCCAGCAATATAAAACAGGTCAACTTCTACAATGAGCAGTTCTTC. As protein: CASNIKQVNFYNEQFF.

The CDR3 DNA follows: TGTGCCAGCAGTGAATTAGGTCTTGCGGGAGGCTACACCTTC. Translating it yields CASSELGLAGGYTF. The chain couples TRBV6-1 to TRBJ1-2; D unclear. CDR1 and CDR2 (germline): MNHNS, SASEGT. With 2 bases removed from V and 8 bases from J, the gap between germline ends came to 15 bases. The CDR3 length is 14 residues.

This chain links TRBV29-1 with TRBJ2-3; 15 bases match TRBD2. There are 16 residues in the CDR3. J lost 2 bases, V lost 5 bases, and 5 bases had no gene match. Germline V CDR1 and CDR2: SQVTM, ANQGSEA. This chain's CDR3 is CSVSGTSGGITDTQYF. The CDR3 DNA follows: TGCAGCGTTTCCGGGACTAGCGGGGGGATCACAGATACGCAGTATTTT.

The chain recombines TRBV5-4 with TRBJ1-3; tentative D call: TRBD1 (6 bases). Germline-derived CDR1 and CDR2 are SGHNT and YYREEE (reference sequence). Trimming removed 1 base at V and 0 bases at J, with 8 bases between. CDR3 size: 15 residues. The CDR3 protein is CASSLQGISGNTIYF. CDR3 in DNA: TGTGCCAGCAGCTTGCAGGGGATCTCTGGAAACACCATATATTTT. Full variable domain (missing parts from reference TRBV5-4 and TRBJ1-3): ETGVTQSPTHLIKTRGQQVTLRCSSQSGHNTVSWYQQALGQGPQFIFQYYREEENGRGNFPPRFSGLQFPNYSSELNVNALELDDSALYLCASSLQGISGNTIYFGEGSWLTVV.

This clone has a handful of counts. The rearrangement joins TRBV11-2 to TRBJ1-2; 8 bases align to TRBD1. J gave up 8 bases and V 5 bases, and 4 bases lay outside the gene matches. The CDR3 has 12 residues. Germline assignment: CDR1 SGHAT and CDR2 FQNNGV. The CDR3 DNA is TGTGCCAGCAGCCCCAGGGGGCGCGGCTACACCTTC. This codes for CASSPRGRGYTF.

The rearrangement uses TRBV2 and TRBJ1-2; maybe TRBD1 (5 bases). Trimming shortened V by 8 bases and J by 8 bases, and 18 bases separated the two germline ends. CDR3 length: 13 residues. Germline V gene lookup returns CDR1 SNHLY and CDR2 FYNNEI. Written as DNA, the CDR3 is TGTGCCAGCTCGTACGGACCACAGGAGGGCTACACCTTC. It translates to CASSYGPQEGYTF. Filled out from reference TRBV2 and TRBJ1-2, the complete variable domain reads EPEVTQTPSHQVTQMGQEVILRCVPISNHLYFYWYRQILGQKVEFLVSFYNNEISEKSEIFDDQFSVERPDGSNFTLKIRSTKLEDSAMYFCASSYGPQEGYTFGSGTRLTVV.

Here the CDR3 reads CASSLMGGNTGELFF. CDR3 sequence (DNA): TGCGCCAGCAGCTTGATGGGGGGGAACACCGGGGAGCTGTTTTTT. The chain combines TRBV5-1 with TRBJ2-2, with a tentative D call TRBD2 (6 bases). The CDR3 sequence is 15 residues long. Germline V gene data show CDR1 as SGHRS and CDR2 as YFSETQ. Trimming left V 1 base short and J 1 base short, with 8 bases between.